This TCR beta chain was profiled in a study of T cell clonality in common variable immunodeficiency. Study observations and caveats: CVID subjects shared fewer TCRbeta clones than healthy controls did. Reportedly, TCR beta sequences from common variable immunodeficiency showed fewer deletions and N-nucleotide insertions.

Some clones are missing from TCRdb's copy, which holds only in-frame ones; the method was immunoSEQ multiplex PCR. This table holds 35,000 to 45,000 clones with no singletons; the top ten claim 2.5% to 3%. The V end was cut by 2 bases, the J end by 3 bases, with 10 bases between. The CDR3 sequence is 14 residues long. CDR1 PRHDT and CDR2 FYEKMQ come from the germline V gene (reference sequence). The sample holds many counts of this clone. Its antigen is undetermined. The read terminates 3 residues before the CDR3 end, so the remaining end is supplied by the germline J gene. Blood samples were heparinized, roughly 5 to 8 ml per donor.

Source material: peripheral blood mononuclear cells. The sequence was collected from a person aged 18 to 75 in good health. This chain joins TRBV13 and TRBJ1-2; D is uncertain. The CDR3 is CASSLKGFDYGYTF. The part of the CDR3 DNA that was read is TGTGCCAGCAGCTTAAAGGGTTTTGACTATGGC.